This TCR beta chain emerged from a study of T cell responses to AZD1222 COVID-19 vaccine. Overall study: Samples with a second dose at about 4 or about 12 weeks were pooled together.

Study-wide results and caveats: White British ancestry dominated among donors, who included more females, and clonal diversity was possibly underestimated.

TCRdb's copy holds only in-frame clones and misses some; the assay was immunoSEQ multiplex PCR. The profile shows about 99,000 clones, around 94% of them singletons. As to this clone: Its antigen is not identified.

The CDR3 sequence is 14 residues long. Deletions cut 6 bases from V and 3 bases from J, with 14 bases between. CDR1 is MNHNY and CDR2 is SVGAGI in the germline V gene (reference sequence). The chain carries TRBV6-6 and TRBJ1-2; D possibly corresponds to TRBD1 (6 bases). This clonotype was obtained from an adult in good health. The sequencing used peripheral blood, collected on day 0 of AZD1222 vaccination. The CDR3 loop reads CASRNIQGDYGYTF. CDR3 in DNA: TGTGCCAGCAGGAACATACAGGGAGACTATGGCTACACCTTC.